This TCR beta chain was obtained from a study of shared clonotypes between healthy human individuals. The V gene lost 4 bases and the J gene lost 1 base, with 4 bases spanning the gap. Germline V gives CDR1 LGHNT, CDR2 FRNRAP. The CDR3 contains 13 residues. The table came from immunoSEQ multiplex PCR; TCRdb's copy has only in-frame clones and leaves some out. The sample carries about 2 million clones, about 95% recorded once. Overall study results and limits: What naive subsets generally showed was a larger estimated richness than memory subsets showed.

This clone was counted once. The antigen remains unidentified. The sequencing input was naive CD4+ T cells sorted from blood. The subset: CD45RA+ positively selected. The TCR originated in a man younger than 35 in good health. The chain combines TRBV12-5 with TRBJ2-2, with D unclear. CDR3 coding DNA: TGTGCTAGTGGTTCGCAGAACACCGGGGAGCTGTTTTTT. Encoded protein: CASGSQNTGELFF.